This is a list of T cell receptor beta chains from one sample in a study of blood T cell repertoires in COVID-19. Generated by immunoSEQ multiplex PCR, the TCRdb table keeps only in-frame clones and is missing some. The sample comprises 110,000 to 150,000 clones, roughly 85% of which are singletons, and approximately 4% rests with the top ten. Specimen: peripheral blood. These receptors originate from a man aged 60 to 69 with acute or convalescent COVID-19. Both conserved end residues are part of each CDR3. D genes are given only for firm matches. Some rows have no size entry. The others give once, few or many, or a class for an expanded clone.

d_call	j_call	clone_size	v_call	cdr3_nt	cdr3_aa
-	TRBJ2-2	-	TRBV18	TGTGCCAGCTCACCACCGGGGAACAGGGCCACCGGGGAGCTGTTTTTT	CASSPPGNRATGELFF
TRBD2	TRBJ2-7	-	TRBV18	TGTGCCAGCTCACCACCCAACGGACTAGCGGGGACCTACGAGCAGTACTTC	CASSPPNGLAGTYEQYF
-	TRBJ1-1	-	TRBV11-3	TGTGCCAGCAGCCCCAGGGGTGGAGACATGAACACTGAAGCTTTCTTT	CASSPRGGDMNTEAFF
TRBD1	TRBJ1-2	-	TRBV6-5	TGTGCCAGCAACCCGACAGGGATTAGTGGCTACACCTTC	CASNPTGISGYTF
-	TRBJ2-5	-	TRBV2	TGTGCCAGCAGTCTACTGCCGAAGGAGACCCAGTACTTC	CASSLLPKETQYF
TRBD2	TRBJ2-2	-	TRBV3-1/TRBV3-2	TGTGCCAGCAGCCCGGCGGGCGGGAGGGGGGAGCTGTTTTTT	CASSPAGGRGELFF
TRBD1	TRBJ1-5	-	TRBV19	TGTGCCAGTGTGGACAGGGCACGAGATCAGCCCCAGCATTTT	CASVDRARDQPQHF
-	TRBJ2-5	few	TRBV27	TGTGCCAGCAGTTTATCAGGGACATACGCAGAGACCCAGTACTTC	CASSLSGTYAETQYF
TRBD1	TRBJ1-2	-	TRBV6-1	TGTGCCAGCAGTGAAGGGGGCAGGGGGCACTATGGCTACACCTTC	CASSEGGRGHYGYTF
-	TRBJ2-3	few	TRBV4-2	TGTGCCAGCAGCCAAGGAGGCGAGGCAACAGATACGCAGTATTTT	CASSQGGEATDTQYF
TRBD2	TRBJ2-7	-	TRBV7-2	TGTGCCAGCAGCCTAGGTGGACTAGCGGGTAACGAGCAGTACTTC	CASSLGGLAGNEQYF
TRBD1	TRBJ1-2	-	TRBV2	TGTGCCAGCAAAGGACAGGGGGCACGGTATGGCTACACCTTC	CASKGQGARYGYTF
-	TRBJ2-1	-	TRBV19	TGTGCCAGTAGTATACAGGCGGGACCCTCAAAGGTCTTC	CASSIQAGPSKVF
-	TRBJ1-5	few	TRBV7-8	TGTGCCAGCAGCTTTCAGAGCAATCAGCCCCAGCATTTT	CASSFQSNQPQHF
TRBD1	TRBJ1-1	-	TRBV19	TGTGCCAGTAGTAGAGCCACTCAGGGGGGGAACACTGAAGCTTTCTTT	CASSRATQGGNTEAFF
TRBD1	TRBJ2-7	-	TRBV19	TGTGCCAGTAGTTACCGGGACAGCCCTTTCGGCGAGCAGTACTTC	CASSYRDSPFGEQYF
TRBD2	TRBJ2-3	-	TRBV11-2	TGTGCCAGCAGCTCGACTAGCGGGAGCACAGATACGCAGTATTTT	CASSSTSGSTDTQYF
TRBD1	TRBJ2-1	-	TRBV24-1	TGTGCCACCAGTGATTCCTTGGGGACAGGGGTACGTAGGCAGTTCTTC	CATSDSLGTGVRRQFF
-	TRBJ2-7	once	TRBV6-2/TRBV6-3	TGTGCCAGCAGCCACCTCCCGGGGTGGCAGTACTTC	CASSHLPGWQYF
-	TRBJ1-4	-	TRBV7-2	TGTGCCAGCAGCTTAGGACGGGTTGCAACTAATGAAAAACTGTTTTTT	CASSLGRVATNEKLFF
TRBD1	TRBJ1-2	few	TRBV12-3/TRBV12-4	TGTGCCAGCAGTCCAGGGGGGATCTATGGCTACACCTTC	CASSPGGIYGYTF
-	TRBJ1-3	-	TRBV7-2	TGTGCCAGCAGCTTATTGACATCGACTGGAAACACCATATATTTT	CASSLLTSTGNTIYF
TRBD2	TRBJ2-1	-	TRBV4-2	TGTGCCAGCAGCCCGGGGCTAGCGGTATACAATGAGCAGTTCTTC	CASSPGLAVYNEQFF
-	TRBJ1-2	-	TRBV4-3	TGCGCCAGCAGCCAAGGGACGGGGGTGAACTATGGCTACACCTTC	CASSQGTGVNYGYTF
-	TRBJ1-2	-	TRBV2	TGTGCCAGCAACCCGACGAGGGCGGGCTATGGCTACACCTTC	CASNPTRAGYGYTF
-	TRBJ1-2	-	TRBV4-2	TGTGCCAGCAGCCCTGAACGTACACGCGGCTACACCTTC	CASSPERTRGYTF
TRBD2	TRBJ2-1	-	TRBV6-2/TRBV6-3	TGTGCCAGCAGCTATCTAGCGGGAGCACTCGATGAGCAGTTCTTC	CASSYLAGALDEQFF
TRBD1	TRBJ1-2	-	TRBV28	TGTGCCAGCAGATTAACCGGGACAGGGTCTTATGGCTACACCTTC	CASRLTGTGSYGYTF